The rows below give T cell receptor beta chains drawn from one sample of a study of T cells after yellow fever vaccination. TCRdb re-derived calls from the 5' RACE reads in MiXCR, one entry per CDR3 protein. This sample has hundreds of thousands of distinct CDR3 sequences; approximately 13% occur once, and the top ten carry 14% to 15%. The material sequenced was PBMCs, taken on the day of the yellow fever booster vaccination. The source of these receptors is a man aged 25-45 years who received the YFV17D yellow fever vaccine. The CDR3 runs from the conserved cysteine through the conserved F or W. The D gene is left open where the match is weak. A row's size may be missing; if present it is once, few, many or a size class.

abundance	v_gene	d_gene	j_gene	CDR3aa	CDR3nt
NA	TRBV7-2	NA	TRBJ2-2	CASNPMGGFTGELFF	TGTGCCAGCAACCCCATGGGGGGCTTCACCGGGGAGCTGTTTTTT
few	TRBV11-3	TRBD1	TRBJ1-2	CASSRTGGTGYTF	TGTGCCAGCAGTCGAACAGGGGGGACTGGCTACACCTTC
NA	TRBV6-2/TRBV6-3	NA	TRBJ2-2	CASSDRKHTGELFF	TGTGCCAGCAGTGACAGGAAACACACCGGGGAGCTGTTTTTT
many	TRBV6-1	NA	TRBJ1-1	CASSLGGATEAFF	TGTGCCAGCAGCCTCGGGGGAGCTACTGAAGCTTTCTTT
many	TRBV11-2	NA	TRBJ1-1	CASSFQGNTEAFF	TGTGCCAGCAGCTTCCAGGGGAACACTGAAGCTTTCTTT
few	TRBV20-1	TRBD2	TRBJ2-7	CSARATSGYYEQYF	TGCAGTGCTAGAGCTACTAGCGGGTACTACGAGCAGTACTTC
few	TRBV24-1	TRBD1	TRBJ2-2	CATSETGTNTGELFF	TGTGCCACCAGTGAGACAGGGACAAACACCGGGGAGCTGTTTTTT
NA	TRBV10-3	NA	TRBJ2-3	CAISESSPTMGDTQYF	TGTGCCATCAGTGAGTCGAGTCCTACAATGGGAGATACGCAGTATTTT
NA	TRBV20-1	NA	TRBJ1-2	CSANGLYGYTF	TGCAGTGCTAACGGCCTGTATGGCTACACCTTC
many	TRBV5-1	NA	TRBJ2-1	CASSLGGNSYNEQFF	TGCGCCAGCAGCTTGGGGGGGAACTCCTACAATGAGCAGTTCTTC
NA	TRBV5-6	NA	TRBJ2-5	CASSLRGMETQYF	TGTGCCAGCAGCTTGAGGGGGATGGAGACCCAGTACTTC
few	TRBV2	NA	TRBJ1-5	CASSTVPGARQPQHF	TGTGCCAGCAGTACGGTTCCAGGGGCACGGCAGCCCCAGCATTTT
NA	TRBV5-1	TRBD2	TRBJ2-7	CASSVAGGPSYEQYF	TGCGCCAGCTCCGTAGCGGGAGGGCCTTCCTACGAGCAGTACTTC
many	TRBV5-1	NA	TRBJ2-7	CASSLVHNYEQYF	TGCGCCAGCAGCTTGGTTCACAACTACGAGCAGTACTTC
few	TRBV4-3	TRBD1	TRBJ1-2	CASSPTGNNYGYTF	TGCGCCAGCAGCCCGACAGGGAATAACTATGGCTACACCTTC
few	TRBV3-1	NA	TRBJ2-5	CASSLRGGLETQYF	TGTGCCAGCAGCCTCCGAGGGGGGTTGGAGACCCAGTACTTC
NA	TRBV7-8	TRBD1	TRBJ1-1	CASSIGTGNTEAFF	TGTGCCAGCAGCATCGGGACAGGGAACACTGAAGCTTTCTTT
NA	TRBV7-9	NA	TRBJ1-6	CASSLGRGRNSPLHF	TGTGCCAGCAGCCTGGGTCGGGGGAGAAATTCACCCCTCCACTTT
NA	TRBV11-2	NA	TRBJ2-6	CASSSHIPQGLGANVLTF	TGTGCCAGCAGCTCACATATACCTCAGGGGCTTGGGGCCAACGTCCTGACTTTC
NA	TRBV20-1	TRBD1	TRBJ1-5	CSARGQGAGQPQHF	TGCAGTGCTAGGGGACAGGGGGCTGGGCAGCCCCAGCATTTT
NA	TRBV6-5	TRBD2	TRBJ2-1	CASSYPSGGSYNEQFF	TGTGCCAGCAGTTACCCTAGCGGGGGGTCCTACAATGAGCAGTTCTTC
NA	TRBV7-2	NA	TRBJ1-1	CASSLDVGAAFF	TGTGCCAGCAGCCTCGATGTGGGGGCAGCTTTCTTT
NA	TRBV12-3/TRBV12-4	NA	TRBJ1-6	CASSLRPRASPLHF	TGTGCCAGCAGTTTAAGACCCAGGGCTTCACCCCTCCACTTT
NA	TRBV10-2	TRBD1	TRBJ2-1	CASSEARQGAYNEQFF	TGCGCCAGCAGTGAAGCCCGACAGGGGGCTTACAATGAGCAGTTCTTC
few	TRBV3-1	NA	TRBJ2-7	CASSHTERPGRDYEQYF	TGTGCCAGCAGCCATACCGAACGGCCCGGCAGGGACTACGAGCAGTACTTC
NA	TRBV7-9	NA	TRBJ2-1	CASSMRQPYEQFF	TGTGCCAGCAGCATGCGGCAGCCTTATGAGCAGTTCTTC
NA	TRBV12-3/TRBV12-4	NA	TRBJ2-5	CASSTPWDSVGETQYF	TGTGCCAGCAGTACCCCTTGGGACTCGGTCGGAGAGACCCAGTACTTC
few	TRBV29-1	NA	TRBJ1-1	CSVEGGWTEAFF	TGCAGCGTGGAGGGAGGATGGACTGAAGCTTTCTTT
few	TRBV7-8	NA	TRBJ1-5	CASSPSAAGVDQPQHF	TGTGCCAGCAGCCCGTCGGCTGCCGGCGTGGATCAGCCCCAGCATTTT
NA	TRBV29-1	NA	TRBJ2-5	CSVVPGQETQYF	TGCAGCGTTGTCCCAGGGCAAGAGACCCAGTACTTC